This passage covers 27 T cell receptor beta chains from one sample sequenced in a study of OX40 agonist ivuxolimab in advanced cancers. Some clones are missing from TCRdb's copy, which holds only in-frame ones; the method was immunoSEQ multiplex PCR. The table lists tens of thousands of clones, 89% of them singletons. Sequencing was performed on CD4+ or CD8+ T cells sorted from blood, taken in a trial of the OX40 agonist ivuxolimab. These receptor sequences come from an adult with an advanced solid tumor such as melanoma, head and neck, liver or kidney cancer.

The V gene is TRBV28, the J gene TRBJ1-2; D is unclear. This CDR3 is built from 12 residues. Germline CDR1 is MDHEN and CDR2 is SYDVKM. V was pared by 4 bases and J by 5 bases, with 8 bases between. CDR3 coding DNA: TGTGCCAGCAGTTCCGATTCGTATGGCTACACCTTC. It specifies CASSSDSYGYTF.

V is TRBV5-1 and J is TRBJ2-3, with 8 nucleotides matching TRBD1. Germline trimming cut 4 bases from V and 4 bases from J; bases unmatched to any gene: 5. The CDR3 loop spans 14 amino acids. Germline CDR1 SGHRS, CDR2 YFSETQ. The chain's CDR3 is CASSPGTGADTQYF. For the CDR3, the DNA is TGCGCCAGCAGCCCTGGGACAGGCGCAGATACGCAGTATTTT.

The chain has TRBV7-2 and TRBJ2-5; TRBD2 matches at 8 bases. The CDR3 consists of 15 residues. Germline CDR1 reads SGHTA; CDR2 reads FQGNSA. The ends lost 2 bases at V and 5 bases at J; junction bases unmatched: 7. The CDR3 here is CASSLRSGGAETQYF. For the CDR3, the DNA is TGTGCCAGCAGCTTAAGGAGCGGGGGCGCGGAGACCCAGTACTTC.

The chain employs TRBV11-3 and TRBJ2-7; 10 positions agree with TRBD2. This CDR3 contains 12 residues. The V segment lost 6 bases and the J segment 6 bases; nucleotides outside the gene matches: 2. CDR1 and CDR2 from the germline V gene are SGHNT and YENEEA. The CDR3 protein is CASRSSGSEQYF. CDR3 in DNA: TGTGCCAGCAGATCTAGCGGGAGCGAGCAGTACTTC.

The chain joins TRBV11-2 to TRBJ2-7; D is possibly TRBD2 (6 bases). V was clipped by 6 bases and J by 0 bases, with 12 bases between them. In germline, CDR1 is SGHAT, CDR2 FQNNGV. The CDR3 covers 14 residues. For the CDR3, the DNA is TGTGCCAGCAGTAGCGGACTGAGCTCCTACGAGCAGTACTTC. It translates to CASSSGLSSYEQYF.

The chain has TRBV18 and TRBJ2-7; D ambiguous. The germline V gene has CDR1 KGHSH and CDR2 LQKENI. V was trimmed by 6 bases and J by 6 bases, leaving 18 bases between them. The CDR3 has 14 residues. The DNA for the CDR3 is TGTGCCAGCTCGTTCGACGTAGGCCCCGGCGAGCAGTACTTC. Its protein product is CASSFDVGPGEQYF.

This chain joins TRBV5-3 and TRBJ2-2, with D unclear. TRBV5-3 is filed as an ORF, its function uncertain. The CDR3 loop spans 15 amino acids. Trimming shortened V by 4 bases and J by 1 base, and 11 bases separated the two germline ends. The CDR3, as DNA: TGTGCCAGAAGCAAAGACTCTATGAACACCGGGGAGCTGTTTTTT. Translation gives CARSKDSMNTGELFF.

The chain couples TRBV19 to TRBJ1-5; D is ambiguous. The V end was cut by 0 bases, the J end by 5 bases, with 5 bases between. The V gene's germline CDR1 is LNHDA and CDR2 SQIVND (reference sequence). There are 13 residues in the CDR3. CDR3 amino acids: CASSIDRDQPQHF. The CDR3 DNA reads as TGTGCCAGTAGTATAGACCGGGATCAGCCCCAGCATTTT.

The J gene is TRBJ2-1, the V gene TRBV18; TRBD2 matches 7 bases. The ends lost 3 bases at V and 7 bases at J; junction bases unmatched: 6. CDR1 is KGHSH and CDR2 is LQKENI in the germline V gene. This CDR3 comprises 14 residues. Written as DNA, the CDR3 is TGTGCCAGCTCACCTAGGACTAGTGAAAATGAGCAGTTCTTC. Protein sequence: CASSPRTSENEQFF.

The rearrangement links TRBV11-2 to TRBJ2-2, with D perhaps TRBD1 (6 bases). Between the trimmed V and J ends, which lost 5 bases and 4 bases, there was a span of 11 bases. CDR1 and CDR2 (germline): SGHAT, FQNNGV. The CDR3 has 14 amino acids. The CDR3 loop is CASSPQGSTGELFF. The CDR3 DNA reads as TGTGCCAGCAGCCCACAGGGTAGCACCGGGGAGCTGTTTTTT.

The rearrangement uses TRBV7-8 and TRBJ2-6; the D gene is possibly TRBD1 (6 bases). The V gene's germline CDR1 is SGHVS and CDR2 FQNEAQ. Trimming stripped 4 bases from V and 1 base from J, with 14 bases between. This CDR3 has 17 amino acids. This CDR3 reads CASSSQGGRSGANVLTF. CDR3 sequence (DNA): TGTGCCAGCAGCTCACAGGGCGGTAGGTCTGGGGCCAACGTCCTGACTTTC.

This clone was seen a single time. The CDR3 is CASSSGGTSGKYNEQFF. The CDR3 DNA sequence: TGTGCCAGCAGCTCTGGGGGTACTAGCGGGAAATACAATGAGCAGTTCTTC. The chain combines TRBV7-2 with TRBJ2-1, with 10 positions matching TRBD2. CDR3 length: 17 residues. J lost 4 bases, V lost 4 bases, and 10 bases had no gene match. Germline V CDR1 and CDR2: SGHTA, FQGNSA.

This clone has just one count. The rearrangement uses TRBV19 and TRBJ2-2; 12 nucleotides agree with TRBD2. Germline CDR1 LNHDA, CDR2 SQIVND (reference sequence). The CDR3 contains 15 residues. With 9 bases clipped from V and 5 bases from J, the junction kept 7 bases outside the gene matches. CDR3 nucleotides: TGTGCCAGCCTAGCGGGAGGGCCGGGGACCGGGGAGCTGTTTTTT. Translating gives CASLAGGPGTGELFF.

The rearrangement joins TRBV6-1 to TRBJ2-7, with 11 bases identical to TRBD1. CDR1 is MNHNS and CDR2 is SASEGT in the germline V gene. The CDR3 sequence is 15 residues long. The J segment lost 5 bases and the V segment lost 3 bases, leaving 6 bases of the junction unmatched. The CDR3 loop is CASSDWGTGGDEQYF. Here the CDR3 DNA reads TGTGCCAGCAGTGATTGGGGGACAGGGGGTGACGAGCAGTACTTC.

V gene TRBV30 combines with J gene TRBJ1-6, with TRBD1 matching over 11 bases. J lost 11 bases, V lost 4 bases, and 7 bases had no gene match. The CDR3 is made up of 14 amino acids. Germline CDR1 and CDR2: GTSNPN and SVGIG (reference sequence). CDR3 in DNA: TGTGCCTGGACCGGACAGGGGGCGCGAACACCCCTCCACTTT. This encodes CAWTGQGARTPLHF.

The chain uses TRBV5-1 and TRBJ2-1; D possibly uses TRBD1 or TRBD2 (6 bases each). Germline V lookup: CDR1 SGHRS, CDR2 YFSETQ. V lost 0 bases and J 7 bases, leaving 11 bases between the germline ends. CDR3 length: 14 residues. The CDR3 DNA follows: TGCGCCAGCAGCTTGGTCGGGGGCCGGAATGAGCAGTTCTTC. It specifies CASSLVGGRNEQFF.

This clone was seen once. J is TRBJ2-4 and V is TRBV19; D is uncertain. V lost 1 base to trimming and J lost 1 base, with 14 bases between them. Germline loops: CDR1 LNHDA, CDR2 SQIVND (reference sequence). The CDR3 is 17 amino acids. CDR3: CASSIGANLGAKNIQYF. The CDR3 nucleotides read TGTGCCAGTAGTATAGGTGCCAACCTGGGGGCCAAAAACATTCAGTACTTC.

The chain links TRBV6-5 to TRBJ1-1; 8 bases line up with TRBD1. The CDR3 consists of 14 residues. Germline V gene data show CDR1 as MNHEY and CDR2 as SVGAGI. Germline trimming cut 1 base from V and 3 bases from J; bases unmatched to any gene: 1. The CDR3 here is CASSYYRGDTEAFF. DNA of the CDR3: TGTGCCAGCAGTTACTACAGGGGGGACACTGAAGCTTTCTTT.

The chain is built from TRBV7-7 and TRBJ2-2, with D uncertain. V lost 1 base, J lost 7 bases, and 13 bases lay in between. The CDR3 loop spans 15 amino acids. The germline V gene has CDR1 SSHAT and CDR2 FNYEAQ (reference sequence). This CDR3 is CASSLDAGFDGELFF. The CDR3 nucleotides read TGTGCCAGCAGCTTAGACGCCGGGTTTGACGGGGAGCTGTTTTTT.

CDR3 sequence: CASSGGAGTSNEQFF. CDR3 coding DNA: TGTGCCAGTAGTGGGGGAGCGGGAACATCCAATGAGCAGTTCTTC. The chain recombines TRBV19 with TRBJ2-1, with 7 nucleotides matching TRBD2. The ends lost 5 bases at V and 6 bases at J; junction bases unmatched: 10. This CDR3 region has 15 residues. Germline CDR1 LNHDA, CDR2 SQIVND (reference sequence).

V gene TRBV14 combines with J gene TRBJ1-2, with D unresolved. Germline CDR1 reads SGHDN; CDR2 reads FVKESK. V was pared by 1 base and J by 4 bases, with 10 bases between. The CDR3 runs to 14 residues. The CDR3: CASSQGSESYGYTF. CDR3 bases: TGTGCCAGCAGCCAAGGGTCCGAATCCTATGGCTACACCTTC.

V usage is TRBV12-5 and J usage is TRBJ2-1; tentative D call: TRBD2 (6 bases). In germline, CDR1 is LGHNT, CDR2 FRNRAP. The length of the CDR3 is 15 residues. V gave up 7 bases and J gave up 5 bases, with 18 bases separating them. The DNA for the CDR3 is TGTGCTAGTGCGGATAGACTAGGCCTCCACAATGAGCAGTTCTTC. This codes for CASADRLGLHNEQFF.

The J gene is TRBJ1-5, the V gene TRBV5-1; 7 bases match TRBD1. The V segment lost 0 bases and the J segment 6 bases; nucleotides outside the gene matches: 6. CDR1 and CDR2 (germline): SGHRS, YFSETQ. This CDR3 is 15 amino acids long. CDR3 amino acids: CASSLGGGGGQPQHF. DNA for the CDR3: TGCGCCAGCAGCTTGGGAGGGGGCGGCGGTCAGCCCCAGCATTTT.

CDR3 DNA sequence: TGTGCCAGCAGTTTTACCCCGCGGCATCACACCGGGGAGCTGTTTTTT. Translation: CASSFTPRHHTGELFF. The rearrangement joins TRBV27 to TRBJ2-2; D not resolved. V lost 3 bases, J lost 3 bases, and 14 bases lay in between. This CDR3 has 16 amino acids. Germline V CDR1 and CDR2: MNHEY, SMNVEV (reference sequence).

This clone has a single count. The chain recombines TRBV12-5 with TRBJ2-3; 9 positions match TRBD2. The junction had 15 bases not matched to a gene; V was cut back by 3 bases and J by 5 bases. Germline V gene sequence: CDR1 LGHNT, CDR2 FRNRAP. The CDR3 has 18 residues. The CDR3 sequence: CASGFRAGGGLGGDTQYF. DNA of the CDR3: TGTGCTAGTGGTTTTAGAGCGGGGGGCGGCCTGGGAGGAGATACGCAGTATTTT. The whole variable domain, filled in from reference TRBV12-5 and TRBJ2-3, reads DARVTQTPRHKVTEMGQEVTMRCQPILGHNTVFWYRQTMMQGLELLAYFRNRAPLDDSGMPKDRFSAEMPDATLATLKIQPSEPRDSAVYFCASGFRAGGGLGGDTQYFGPGTRLTVL.

The chain employs TRBV6-6 and TRBJ1-5, with 7 positions matching TRBD1. CDR1 MNHNY and CDR2 SVGAGI come from the germline V gene (reference sequence). J was trimmed by 1 base and V by 9 bases; bases with no gene match: 3. This CDR3 comprises 13 residues. The CDR3, as DNA: TGTGCCAGTACGACAGGGAGCAATCAGCCCCAGCATTTT. Its translation is CASTTGSNQPQHF.

This chain connects TRBV11-1 to TRBJ2-7, with TRBD1 matching over 8 bases. V trimming: 2 bases; J trimming: 4 bases; junction bases outside the gene matches: 7. CDR1 is SGHAT, CDR2 FQDESV, per germline (reference sequence). The CDR3 has 15 amino acids. CDR3 residues: CASSLSQGASYEQYF. The CDR3 DNA reads TGTGCCAGCAGCTTATCCCAGGGGGCGTCGTACGAGCAGTACTTC.